The 17 T cell receptor beta chains reported below all come from one sample, sequenced in a study of cytomegalovirus exposure and HLA in healthy donors. PCR involved 60 Vbeta and 13 Jbeta primers. The protocol was immunoSEQ multiplex PCR, while the TCRdb copy is restricted to in-frame clones and leaves out a portion. The table has 150,000 or so clones, 82% seen once. The sample comprised PBMCs. The receptors here all came from a woman aged 45-65 years in good health and CMV-seropositive.

The rearrangement joins TRBV30 to TRBJ2-7, with D unclear. Germline V gene data show CDR1 as GTSNPN and CDR2 as SVGIG (reference sequence). There are 13 residues in the CDR3. V shed 2 bases and J shed 5 bases, with 13 bases lying between them. The CDR3 protein is CAWSYAGEDEQYF. In DNA form, the CDR3 reads TGTGCCTGGAGTTATGCAGGTGAAGACGAGCAGTACTTC.

This chain joins TRBV5-6 and TRBJ2-5; the match to TRBD2 covers 15 bases. The CDR3 contains 16 residues. Germline V gives CDR1 SGHDT, CDR2 YYEEEE. The V and J ends lost 3 bases and 5 bases, in that order; junction bases with no gene match: 5. The CDR3: CASSSRTSGGAETQYF. The CDR3, as DNA: TGTGCCAGCAGCTCCCGGACTAGCGGGGGGGCGGAGACCCAGTACTTC. The full variable domain, completed using reference TRBV5-6 and TRBJ2-5, is DAGVTQSPTHLIKTRGQQVTLRCSPKSGHDTVSWYQQALGQGPQFIFQYYEEEERQRGNFPDRFSGHQFPNYSSELNVNALLLGDSALYLCASSSRTSGGAETQYFGPGTRLLVL.

The chain couples TRBV27 to TRBJ2-2; 11 bases agree with TRBD2. Germline V gene data show CDR1 as MNHEY and CDR2 as SMNVEV (reference sequence). V was pared by 8 bases and J by 2 bases, with 1 base of the junction left unmatched. The CDR3 is made up of 14 amino acids. CDR3 loop: CASGTSGNTGELFF. The DNA of the CDR3 is TGTGCCAGCGGGACTAGCGGAAACACCGGGGAGCTGTTTTTT.

The rearrangement uses TRBV5-1 and TRBJ2-5; 12 bases align to TRBD2. The CDR3 runs 15 residues. With 4 bases clipped from V and 5 bases from J, the junction kept 6 bases outside the gene matches. Germline V lookup: CDR1 SGHRS, CDR2 YFSETQ. CDR3 DNA sequence: TGCGCCAGCAGCACTAGCGGGGGGAGGGACGAGACCCAGTACTTC. Protein product: CASSTSGGRDETQYF.

This clone was seen a single time. This CDR3 is CASSRQGGIGNEQFF. The CDR3 DNA sequence: TGTGCCAGCAGTCGGCAAGGAGGGATTGGTAATGAGCAGTTCTTC. The rearrangement links TRBV27 to TRBJ2-1; tentative D call: TRBD2 (6 bases). Trimming took 5 bases from V and 7 from J, leaving 18 bases between them. Germline CDR1 MNHEY, CDR2 SMNVEV (reference sequence). The CDR3 spans 15 residues.

The V and J genes are TRBV28 and TRBJ2-2; TRBD1 agrees at 9 bases. J lost 2 bases, V lost 7 bases, and 14 bases had no gene match. The CDR3 extends over 18 amino acids. The germline V gene has CDR1 MDHEN and CDR2 SYDVKM. CDR3 nucleotides: TGTGCCAGCACAGGGATTTCTCCGGGACAGGGCAACACCGGGGAGCTGTTTTTT. Protein: CASTGISPGQGNTGELFF.

The chain carries TRBV6-5 and TRBJ2-1, with D hard to call. The CDR3 is 15 amino acids. Germline V gene sequence: CDR1 MNHEY, CDR2 SVGAGI. V lost 2 bases and J lost 9, with 17 bases in between. CDR3 DNA: TGTGCCAGCAGTTACACAGCTGCCACCAATTTTGAGCAGTTCTTC. Its translation: CASSYTAATNFEQFF.

The CDR3, as DNA: TGTGCCAGCAGCCCATTAGCAAGCGGCGAGCAGTACTTC. Translated: CASSPLASGEQYF. The V call is TRBV7-9, the J call TRBJ2-7; D is possibly TRBD2 (5 bases). Germline V gives CDR1 SEHNR, CDR2 FQNEAQ (reference sequence). The CDR3 is 13 amino acids. Deletions cut 5 bases from V and 6 bases from J, with 14 bases between.

On this clone itself: A read error may produce the germline difference seen at one junction end. The chain recombines TRBV7-7 with TRBJ2-7, with 11 bases aligning to TRBD1. Looked up from germline, CDR1 is SSHAT and CDR2 is FNYEAQ (reference sequence). This CDR3 region has 19 residues. CDR3 DNA sequence: TGTGCTAGCAGCTTAGTCCCTCTGGACAGGGGGCTCCCAAACTACGAGCAGTACTTC. This encodes CASSLVPLDRGLPNYEQYF.

This chain joins TRBV29-1 and TRBJ1-4, with D possibly matching TRBD1 (6 bases). Trimming pared 5 bases from V and 6 bases from J, leaving 10 bases between. This CDR3 is 12 amino acids long. Germline CDR1 reads SQVTM; CDR2 reads ANQGSEA. CDR3 in DNA: TGCAGCGTTCAGGGGTTTGATGAAAAACTGTTTTTT. Translation gives CSVQGFDEKLFF.

The chain links TRBV11-2 to TRBJ2-5, with 7 bases lining up with TRBD1. The DNA matches TRBJ2-7 better at its end, which makes the J call doubtful. This CDR3 has 14 residues. Germline CDR1 SGHAT, CDR2 FQNNGV. The CDR3 loop is CASQGQRLSYEQYF. The CDR3 nucleotides read TGTGCCAGCCAGGGACAGAGACTCTCCTACGAGCAGTACTTC.

The V and J genes are TRBV30 and TRBJ2-7; D not resolved. The germline CDR1 and CDR2 sequences are GTSNPN and SVGIG (reference sequence). The CDR3 has 12 amino acids. V lost 0 bases and J 5 bases, leaving 8 bases between the germline ends. CDR3 DNA: TGTGCCTGGAGTGTCCGCGCACACGAGCAGTACTTC. Translating gives CAWSVRAHEQYF.

The gene calls are TRBV18 and TRBJ2-2, with no clear D. This CDR3 is built from 14 residues. Between the trimmed V and J ends, which lost 2 bases and 6 bases, there was a span of 10 bases. Germline loops: CDR1 KGHSH, CDR2 LQKENI. The CDR3 loop reads CASSPIVQAGELFF. The CDR3 DNA follows: TGTGCCAGCTCACCAATCGTTCAGGCCGGGGAGCTGTTTTTT. Full variable domain (outside the CDR3, taken from reference TRBV18 and TRBJ2-2): NAGVMQNPRHLVRRRGQEARLRCSPMKGHSHVYWYRQLPEEGLKFMVYLQKENIIDESGMPKERFSAEFPKEGPSILRIQQVVRGDSAAYFCASSPIVQAGELFFGEGSRLTVL.

This chain connects TRBV7-3 to TRBJ1-6; 7 nucleotides align to TRBD1. CDR3 length: 13 residues. Germline V gene sequence: CDR1 SGHTA, CDR2 FQGTGA. Trimming removed 3 bases from V and 8 bases from J; junction bases left unmatched: 1. The CDR3 DNA reads as TGTGCCAGCAGCTTCGACAGGGATTCACCCCTCCACTTT. Its protein is CASSFDRDSPLHF.

J is TRBJ1-2 and V is TRBV2; D not certain. The V end lost 5 bases, the J end lost 6 bases, and 13 bases lay between the germline ends. Germline V CDR1 and CDR2: SNHLY, FYNNEI. The CDR3 length is 13 residues. CDR3 sequence (DNA): TGTGCCAGCAGTCGGGAACCGGGGAATGGCTACACCTTC. Translation gives CASSREPGNGYTF.

In its sample, this clone was seen a few times. The chain joins TRBV7-6 to TRBJ2-3; 10 bases align to TRBD2. CDR3 length: 17 amino acids. The germline V gene has CDR1 SGHVS and CDR2 FNYEAQ. V lost 1 base, J lost 5 bases, and 9 bases stayed unmatched. The CDR3 loop reads CASSLGRSGGAGDTQYF. The DNA for the CDR3 is TGTGCCAGCAGCTTAGGGAGGAGCGGGGGGGCGGGAGATACGCAGTATTTT.

J is TRBJ1-1 and V is TRBV2; D is ambiguous. The germline V gene has CDR1 SNHLY and CDR2 FYNNEI. V gave up 6 bases and J gave up 5 bases, with 16 bases separating them. The CDR3 spans 14 residues. CDR3 sequence (DNA): TGTGCCAGCAGGGAAAACGGAGGTGCGACTGAAGCTTTCTTT. It codes for CASRENGGATEAFF.